The 23 T cell receptor beta chains below come from one sample, sequenced in a study of blood T cell repertoires in COVID-19. Assay used: immunoSEQ multiplex PCR; TCRdb lists only in-frame clones, some missing. The data show approximately 250,000 clones, roughly 85% seen once. Sequenced: peripheral blood. The receptors were gathered from a man aged 25-45 years who had recovered from COVID-19.

The rearrangement joins TRBV5-5 to TRBJ1-4, with 8 bases identical to TRBD1. Trimming removed 2 bases from V and 8 bases from J; junction bases left unmatched: 14. The germline V gene has CDR1 SGHKS and CDR2 YYEKEE (reference sequence). This CDR3 has 17 amino acids. The CDR3: CASSFETRQGLGEKLFF. Here the CDR3 DNA reads TGTGCCAGCAGCTTCGAAACCCGACAGGGGTTAGGGGAAAAACTGTTTTTT.

For the CDR3, the DNA is TGCGCCAGCAGCCAAGGAGTGATGGTCGGGGAGCTGTTTTTT. This sequence encodes CASSQGVMVGELFF. The rearrangement links TRBV4-3 to TRBJ2-2; D remains unclear. Trimming removed 1 base at V and 7 bases at J, with 10 bases between. Germline values: CDR1 LGHNA, CDR2 YSLEER. The CDR3 has 14 amino acids.

The V call is TRBV9, the J call TRBJ2-3, with 7 bases matching TRBD2. This CDR3 has 14 residues. Germline V lookup: CDR1 SGDLS, CDR2 YYNGEE. The trim removed 3 bases at V and 6 bases at J, leaving 7 bases unmatched. The chain's CDR3 is CASSGRLAPDTQYF. The CDR3 DNA reads TGTGCCAGCAGCGGTCGACTAGCCCCGGATACGCAGTATTTT.

V usage is TRBV7-9 and J usage is TRBJ1-2, with D maybe TRBD1 (5 bases). V lost 0 bases and J lost 1, with 12 bases in between. Germline CDR1 reads SEHNR; CDR2 reads FQNEAQ (reference sequence). CDR3 size: 16 residues. The CDR3 is CASSLAIQEGNYGYTF. The CDR3 coding sequence is TGTGCCAGCAGCTTAGCGATACAGGAAGGTAACTATGGCTACACCTTC.

The rearrangement links TRBV19 to TRBJ1-1; D is perhaps TRBD1 (5 bases). The V and J ends lost 5 bases and 0 bases respectively, with 13 bases between them. This CDR3 region has 15 residues. The germline V gene has CDR1 LNHDA and CDR2 SQIVND (reference sequence). The CDR3 protein is CASSAQTVMNTEAFF. The CDR3 DNA is TGTGCCAGTAGTGCACAGACAGTGATGAACACTGAAGCTTTCTTT.

This chain joins TRBV18 and TRBJ1-4; 7 bases map to TRBD1. The CDR3 consists of 16 residues. V shed 0 bases, J shed 6 bases, and the junction held 7 bases outside the gene matches. Germline V gene sequence: CDR1 KGHSH, CDR2 LQKENI. The CDR3 DNA follows: TGTGCCAGCTCACCACCTAACAGGGGTGGCGATGAAAAACTGTTTTTT. It encodes CASSPPNRGGDEKLFF.

This chain links TRBV24-1 with TRBJ1-2, with D possibly TRBD1 on 5 matching bases. Germline V gene data show CDR1 as KGHDR and CDR2 as SFDVKD. This CDR3 spans 13 amino acids. Trimming took off 1 base at V and 8 bases at J, with 10 bases between the two ends. Here the CDR3 DNA reads TGTGCCACCAGTGATTTCGGCAGGGAAGGCTACACCTTC. Translation: CATSDFGREGYTF.

The chain joins TRBV19 to TRBJ1-6; TRBD1 agrees at 9 bases. V lost 3 bases to trimming and J lost 7 bases; unmatched junction nucleotides: 4. The CDR3 extends over 15 amino acids. CDR1 is LNHDA and CDR2 is SQIVND in the germline V gene (reference sequence). The CDR3 nucleotides are TGTGCCAGTAGTATGGGACAGGGTCGGAATTCACCCCTCCACTTT. It yields the protein CASSMGQGRNSPLHF.

The CDR3 bases are TGTGCCAGCGGGGGACAGGGGCCTGAAAAACTGTTTTTT. Translated: CASGGQGPEKLFF. The rearrangement links TRBV28 to TRBJ1-4; 10 nucleotides match TRBD1. Germline assignment: CDR1 MDHEN and CDR2 SYDVKM. With V trimmed by 8 bases and J by 7 bases, 4 bases remained unmatched. The CDR3 contains 13 residues.

The chain links TRBV5-1 to TRBJ2-2; perhaps TRBD2 as D (6 bases). The CDR3 sequence is 16 residues long. With 4 bases removed from V and 6 bases from J, the gap between germline ends came to 19 bases. Germline loops: CDR1 SGHRS, CDR2 YFSETQ. The chain's CDR3 is CASSLEYMGLSGELFF. CDR3 in DNA: TGCGCCAGCAGCCTAGAATACATGGGACTGTCCGGGGAGCTGTTTTTT.

This sequence joins TRBV2 and TRBJ1-1; weak D call: TRBD1 (6 bases). V lost 7 bases, J lost 5 bases, and 17 bases lay in between. CDR3 length: 14 amino acids. The germline V gene has CDR1 SNHLY and CDR2 FYNNEI. CDR3 DNA sequence: TGTGCCAGCACCATAAACAGGGTTGGGACTGAAGCTTTCTTT. Translated, it gives CASTINRVGTEAFF. Combining the CDR3 with reference TRBV2 and TRBJ1-1 gives the whole variable domain EPEVTQTPSHQVTQMGQEVILRCVPISNHLYFYWYRQILGQKVEFLVSFYNNEISEKSEIFDDQFSVERPDGSNFTLKIRSTKLEDSAMYFCASTINRVGTEAFFGQGTRLTVV.

This chain uses TRBV10-2 with TRBJ2-1, with 11 bases matching TRBD2. From germline, CDR1 is WSHSY and CDR2 SAAADI. Trimming at V came to 5 bases and at J to 4 bases, leaving 7 bases not matched to a gene. This CDR3 region has 16 residues. As DNA, the CDR3 is TGCGCCAGCAGTTTAGCGGGGGGGATCATGTACAATGAGCAGTTCTTC. Encoded protein: CASSLAGGIMYNEQFF.

The V call is TRBV5-5, the J call TRBJ1-1; D unresolved. V was shortened by 3 bases and J by 3 bases, with 6 bases between the two germline ends. The CDR3 sequence is 12 residues long. CDR1 SGHKS and CDR2 YYEKEE come from the germline V gene (reference sequence). The CDR3 nucleotides are TGTGCCAGCAGCTCCCTCCACACTGAAGCTTTCTTT. It yields the protein CASSSLHTEAFF.

J is TRBJ1-3 and V is TRBV5-1; D not certain. CDR1 is SGHRS and CDR2 is YFSETQ in the germline V gene. CDR3 length equals 14 residues. Trimming cost V 0 bases and J 8 bases, with 12 bases left between them. The CDR3 sequence is CASSLGGPEDTIYF. Here the CDR3 DNA reads TGCGCCAGCAGCTTGGGAGGGCCGGAAGACACCATATATTTT.

This chain connects TRBV11-1 to TRBJ2-7, with D hard to call. The V gene's germline CDR1 is SGHAT and CDR2 FQDESV (reference sequence). V shed 2 bases and J shed 3 bases, with 5 bases lying between them. The CDR3 totals 12 residues. The CDR3 spells CASSLIIYEQYF. CDR3 nucleotides: TGTGCCAGCAGCTTAATCATCTACGAGCAGTACTTC.

V usage is TRBV9 and J usage is TRBJ1-6; D is perhaps TRBD1 (6 bases). Trimming shortened V by 1 base and J by 5 bases, and 10 bases separated the two germline ends. Per germline, CDR1 SGDLS and CDR2 YYNGEE. This CDR3 region has 15 residues. CDR3 sequence (DNA): TGTGCCAGCAGCGTATGGGGGCTGAATAATTCACCCCTCCACTTT. Its translation: CASSVWGLNNSPLHF.

This chain joins TRBV10-3 and TRBJ2-7; 9 bases align to TRBD1. CDR1 is ENHRY, CDR2 SYGVKD, per germline. Germline trimming cut 6 bases from V and 5 bases from J; bases unmatched to any gene: 11. CDR3 length equals 15 residues. The CDR3: CAIRGTGLLRDEQYF. CDR3 DNA sequence: TGTGCCATCAGGGGGACAGGGCTTCTGAGGGACGAGCAGTACTTC.

V and J are TRBV27 and TRBJ2-1, with 7 positions matching TRBD1. Germline V lookup: CDR1 MNHEY, CDR2 SMNVEV (reference sequence). The CDR3 sequence is 16 residues long. J gave up 2 bases and V 7 bases, and 11 bases lay outside the gene matches. Here the CDR3 reads CASTSNVGGAYNEQFF. The CDR3, as DNA: TGTGCCAGCACTTCTAATGTAGGGGGCGCCTACAATGAGCAGTTCTTC.

This clone was counted once. The chain carries TRBV5-6 and TRBJ1-2; D might be TRBD1 (5 bases). V lost 3 bases, J lost 8 bases, and 20 bases lay in between. The CDR3 spans 15 residues. Germline V lookup: CDR1 SGHDT, CDR2 YYEEEE. CDR3 DNA sequence: TGTGCCAGCAGCTCACTCACAGGATCCTACGGGGGCTACACCTTC. Translated, it gives CASSSLTGSYGGYTF.

The V and J genes are TRBV6-5 and TRBJ2-2; 10 nucleotides align to TRBD1. CDR1 and CDR2 (germline): MNHEY, SVGAGI. The CDR3 contains 16 residues. The V and J ends lost 2 bases and 4 bases, in that order; junction bases with no gene match: 4. The chain's CDR3 is CASSYPGQGSTGELFF. CDR3 DNA sequence: TGTGCCAGCAGTTACCCGGGACAGGGGTCCACCGGGGAGCTGTTTTTT.

This clone has a handful of counts. The rearrangement joins TRBV5-1 to TRBJ2-7; 7 nucleotides match TRBD2. V trimming: 1 base; J trimming: 3 bases; junction bases outside the gene matches: 10. Germline loops: CDR1 SGHRS, CDR2 YFSETQ. The CDR3 consists of 16 residues. The DNA of the CDR3 is TGCGCCAGCAGCTTGTCCCCGGCGGGGGAATACTACGAGCAGTACTTC. It yields the protein CASSLSPAGEYYEQYF. The variable domain in full, completed from reference TRBV5-1 and TRBJ2-7, reads KAGVTQTPRYLIKTRGQQVTLSCSPISGHRSVSWYQQTPGQGLQFLFEYFSETQRNKGNFPGRFSGRQFSNSRSEMNVSTLELGDSALYLCASSLSPAGEYYEQYFGPGTRLTVT.

The V call is TRBV6-5, the J call TRBJ2-7; 7 nucleotides line up with TRBD2. Trimming at V came to 5 bases and at J to 6 bases, leaving 13 bases not matched to a gene. The CDR3 extends over 15 amino acids. Germline V gene lookup returns CDR1 MNHEY and CDR2 SVGAGI. The CDR3, as DNA: TGTGCCAGCAGTACCTCCGGGAAGACGGGGGGCGAGCAGTACTTC. Its translation is CASSTSGKTGGEQYF.

The rearrangement joins TRBV2 to TRBJ2-1, with 9 bases that match TRBD2. V lost 7 bases to trimming and J lost 1 base; unmatched junction nucleotides: 8. CDR1 is SNHLY, CDR2 FYNNEI, per germline. The CDR3 is made up of 16 amino acids. This CDR3 reads CASNSGGLASYNEQFF. Here the CDR3 DNA reads TGTGCCAGCAATAGCGGGGGCCTCGCTTCCTACAATGAGCAGTTCTTC. Using reference TRBV2 and TRBJ2-1 for the parts outside the CDR3, the full variable domain is EPEVTQTPSHQVTQMGQEVILRCVPISNHLYFYWYRQILGQKVEFLVSFYNNEISEKSEIFDDQFSVERPDGSNFTLKIRSTKLEDSAMYFCASNSGGLASYNEQFFGPGTRLTVL.